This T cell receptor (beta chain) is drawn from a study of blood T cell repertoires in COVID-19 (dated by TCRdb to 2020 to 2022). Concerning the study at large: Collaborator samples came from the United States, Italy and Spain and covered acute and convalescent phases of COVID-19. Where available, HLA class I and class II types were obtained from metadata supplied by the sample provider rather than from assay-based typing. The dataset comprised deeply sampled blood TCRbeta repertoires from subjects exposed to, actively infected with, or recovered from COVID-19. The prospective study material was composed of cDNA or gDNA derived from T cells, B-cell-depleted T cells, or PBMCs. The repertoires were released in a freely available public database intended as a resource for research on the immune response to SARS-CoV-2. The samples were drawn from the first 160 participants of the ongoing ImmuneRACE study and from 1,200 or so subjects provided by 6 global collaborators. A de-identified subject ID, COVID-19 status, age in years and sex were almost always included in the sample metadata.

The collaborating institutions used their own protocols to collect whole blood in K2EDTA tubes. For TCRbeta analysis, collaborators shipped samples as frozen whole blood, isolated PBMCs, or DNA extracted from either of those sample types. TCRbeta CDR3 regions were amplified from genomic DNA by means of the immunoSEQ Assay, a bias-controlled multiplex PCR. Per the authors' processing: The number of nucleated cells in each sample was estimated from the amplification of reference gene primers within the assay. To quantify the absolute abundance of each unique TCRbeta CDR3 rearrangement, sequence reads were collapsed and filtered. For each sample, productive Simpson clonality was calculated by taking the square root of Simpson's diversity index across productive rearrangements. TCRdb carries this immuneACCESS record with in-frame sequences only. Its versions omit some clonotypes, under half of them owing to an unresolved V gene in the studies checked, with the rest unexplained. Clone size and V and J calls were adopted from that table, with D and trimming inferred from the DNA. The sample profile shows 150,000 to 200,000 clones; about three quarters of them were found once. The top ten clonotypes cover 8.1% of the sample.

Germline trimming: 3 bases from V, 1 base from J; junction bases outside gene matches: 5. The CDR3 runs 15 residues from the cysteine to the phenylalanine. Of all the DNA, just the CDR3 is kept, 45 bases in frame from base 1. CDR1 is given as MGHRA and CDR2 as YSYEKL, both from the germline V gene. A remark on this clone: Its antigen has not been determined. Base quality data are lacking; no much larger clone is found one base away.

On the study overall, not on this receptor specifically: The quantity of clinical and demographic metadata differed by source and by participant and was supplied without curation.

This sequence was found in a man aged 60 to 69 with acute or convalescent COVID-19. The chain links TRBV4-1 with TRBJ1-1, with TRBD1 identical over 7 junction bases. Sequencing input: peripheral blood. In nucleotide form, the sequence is TGCGCCAGCAGCCAGTCGACAGGGACGAACACTGAAGCTTTCTTT. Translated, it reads CASSQSTGTNTEAFF.